This T cell receptor (beta chain) is from a study of identical twins. This clonotype turned up a few times. Its antigen remains unidentified. A universal primer site was created by template switching, with the cDNA bearing unique molecular identifiers. TCRdb called the 5' RACE reads again in MiXCR, with one record for every CDR3 protein. The sample lists 500,000 or so distinct CDR3 sequences, 14% occurring once. Overall study findings and caveats: There was an excess of low generation probability in the out-of-frame alpha sequences that twins shared. Modelling underestimated the level of out-of-frame TCR alpha sharing observed in monozygotic twins. Conclusions came from cross-sectional statistical analysis, not from following the same donors.

CDR3 length: 14 amino acids. Germline-derived CDR1 and CDR2 are SGHVS and FQNEAQ. The trim removed 5 bases at V and 6 bases at J, leaving 3 bases unmatched. The sample was also reused in another study, on yellow fever vaccine responses in identical twins.

The receptor was derived from a woman younger than 30 in good health. The chain has TRBV7-8 and TRBJ2-2; 10 bases are shared with TRBD2. Sequencing input: CD4+ T cells sorted from blood. In DNA form, the CDR3 reads TGTGCCAGCAGCAGACTAGCGGGTTCCGGGGAGCTGTTTTTT. This translates into CASSRLAGSGELFF.